Shown below are 2 T cell receptor beta chains from a single sample sequenced in a study of beta chain features in type 1 diabetes. The sequenced template was cDNA made from the entire isolated RNA. Sequencing used immunoSEQ multiplex PCR; TCRdb keeps in-frame clones, though not all of them. The sample has about 140,000 clones; 6.9% are singletons. The specimen was central memory CD4+ T cells from blood. These receptors were collected from a woman in her 30s in good health.

The table lists this clone with a few counts. The chain recombines TRBV4-1 with TRBJ1-4, with 10 bases identical to TRBD1. The CDR3 has 15 residues. With 2 bases clipped from V and 7 bases from J, the junction kept 4 bases outside the gene matches. CDR1 MGHRA and CDR2 YSYEKL come from the germline V gene. The CDR3 reads CASSQIDRGLEKLFF. DNA of the CDR3: TGCGCCAGCAGCCAAATCGACAGGGGGCTTGAAAAACTGTTTTTT.

This clone was seen a handful of times. The V gene is TRBV15, the J gene TRBJ2-3; the match to TRBD2 covers 7 bases. With 2 bases clipped from V and 2 bases from J, the junction kept 7 bases outside the gene matches. The CDR3 is 16 amino acids. CDR1 is LNHNV and CDR2 is YYDKDF in the germline V gene (reference sequence). The chain's CDR3 is CATSRKTGTNTDTQYF. Written as DNA, the CDR3 is TGTGCCACCAGCAGAAAAACTGGGACTAACACAGATACGCAGTATTTT.